The 16 T cell receptor beta chains below come from one sample, sequenced in a study of T-cell reconstitution after alpha-beta-depleted transplantation in children listed by TCRdb under 2016. The label giving this sample's treatment or condition can be read as: allogeneic hematopoietic cell transplantation with graft depleted of TCRalphabeta T cells and CD19 B cells. Receptor libraries were prepared by PCR. The sequencer was an Illumina HiSeq 2500. TCR libraries were prepared with molecular barcoding, using unique molecular identifiers to normalize TCRbeta repertoire quantification. In-frame beta chains were kept once TCRdb had trimmed the public reads at Q25 with fastp and called clones with MiXCR. Rows merge per CDR3 protein into single entries with the most common DNA and genes. Recorded for this sample are 130,000 or so distinct CDR3 sequences; around a tenth of them occurred a single time. The ten largest clones add up to less than 25% of the sample.

The source material was PBMCs, mostly from graft donor cells, sampled 180 days after TCRalphabeta/CD19-depleted stem cell transplant. These receptors were taken from a girl in the first two years of life who had a stem cell transplant for combined immunodeficiency, so the T cells may come from the graft donor.

The rearrangement uses TRBV14 and TRBJ2-5, with D perhaps matching TRBD1 (6 bases). The CDR3 runs 14 residues. The ends were cut back, 1 base at V and 4 bases at J, with 10 bases in the middle. Germline CDR1 is SGHDN and CDR2 is FVKESK. The CDR3, as DNA: TGTGCCAGCAGCCAAGCGGGGACACCAGAGACCCAGTACTTC. It specifies CASSQAGTPETQYF. Together with reference TRBV14 and TRBJ2-5, the CDR3 gives the full variable domain: EAGVTQFPSHSVIEKGQTVTLRCDPISGHDNLYWYRRVMGKEIKFLLHFVKESKQDESGMPNNRFLAERTGGTYSTLKVQPAELEDSGVYFCASSQAGTPETQYFGPGTRLLVL.

This clonotype was observed a few times. The chain joins TRBV12-3 or TRBV12-4 to TRBJ2-3; D perhaps matches TRBD2 (6 bases). CDR3 size: 16 residues. The V gene lost 4 bases and the J gene lost 3 bases, with 17 bases spanning the gap. The CDR3 bases are TGTGCCAGCAGTTCCAGTTGGTTCGGGGGAACAGATACGCAGTATTTT. It yields the protein CASSSSWFGGTDTQYF.

The chain has TRBV20-1 and TRBJ1-5; D may be TRBD1 (6 bases). Trimming removed 6 bases from V and 2 bases from J, with 14 bases in between. Germline loops: CDR1 DFQATT, CDR2 SNEGSKA (reference sequence). The length of the CDR3 is 14 residues. Written as DNA, the CDR3 is TGCAGTGCGCTAAGGGGGTCGGGCAATCAGCCCCAGCATTTT. Translation gives CSALRGSGNQPQHF.

This clonotype was observed a handful of times. CDR3 sequence (DNA): TGCAGTGCTAGGGTTCCGGGACCCCATACGCAGTATTTT. Translating it yields CSARVPGPHTQYF. This chain uses TRBV20-1 with TRBJ2-3, with D perhaps given as TRBD1 or TRBD2 (5 bases each). V was cut by 3 bases and J by 7 bases, with 14 bases left in between. The germline V gene encodes CDR1 DFQATT and CDR2 SNEGSKA (reference sequence). The CDR3 contains 13 residues.

This clonotype was detected many times. The rearrangement joins TRBV5-6 to TRBJ2-7; 9 positions agree with TRBD1. The CDR3 spans 13 residues. From germline, CDR1 is SGHDT and CDR2 YYEEEE. With 5 bases clipped from V and 6 bases from J, the junction kept 6 bases outside the gene matches. CDR3 DNA: TGTGCCAGCAGATTTCTGACAGGGGGCGAGCAGTACTTC. Protein product: CASRFLTGGEQYF. Full variable domain (missing parts from reference TRBV5-6 and TRBJ2-7): DAGVTQSPTHLIKTRGQQVTLRCSPKSGHDTVSWYQQALGQGPQFIFQYYEEEERQRGNFPDRFSGHQFPNYSSELNVNALLLGDSALYLCASRFLTGGEQYFGPGTRLTVT.

This clonotype was seen a handful of times. The chain has TRBV20-1 and TRBJ2-7; the D gene is possibly TRBD2 (5 bases). Trimming took 3 bases from V and 2 from J, leaving 20 bases between them. CDR1 and CDR2 (germline): DFQATT, SNEGSKA (reference sequence). The CDR3 has 16 amino acids. CDR3 coding DNA: TGCAGTGCTAGTCCGTCCGGACTGCTAGGACCCTACGAGCAGTACTTC. Protein: CSASPSGLLGPYEQYF.

This clonotype showed up just once. V is TRBV18 and J is TRBJ2-7; 9 bases match TRBD1. With V trimmed by 3 bases and J by 0 bases, 6 bases remained unmatched. In germline, CDR1 is KGHSH, CDR2 LQKENI. The CDR3 has 16 residues. DNA of the CDR3: TGTGCCAGCTCACCCCGGGGACAGGGAAACTCCTACGAGCAGTACTTC. Translating it yields CASSPRGQGNSYEQYF.

This clonotype was seen more than once but under ten times. This chain connects TRBV12-3 or TRBV12-4 to TRBJ2-7; TRBD2 agrees at 8 bases. V trimming: 1 base; J trimming: 5 bases; junction bases outside the gene matches: 7. The CDR3 is 15 amino acids. CDR3 DNA sequence: TGTGCCAGCAGTTTAGGGGGACTAGTAATCAACGAGCAGTACTTC. It encodes CASSLGGLVINEQYF.

This clonotype was counted between two and nine times. For the CDR3, the DNA is TGTGCCAGCAGCCCCCTGGGGACAGGGGGCACCGGGGAGCTGTTTTTT. This translates into CASSPLGTGGTGELFF. The rearrangement joins TRBV7-7 to TRBJ2-2, with 11 bases that match TRBD1. CDR1 and CDR2 (germline): SSHAT, FNYEAQ (reference sequence). CDR3 length: 16 residues. V gave up 5 bases and J gave up 4 bases; unmatched junction bases: 6.

Only a few counts were recorded for this clonotype. V gene TRBV5-1 combines with J gene TRBJ2-7; 11 positions agree with TRBD1. CDR1 is SGHRS and CDR2 is YFSETQ in the germline V gene. V dropped 3 bases and J dropped 5; count of bases not matched to a gene: 4. The CDR3 totals 14 residues. DNA for the CDR3: TGCGCCAGCAGCTACGGGACAGGGGGAAACGAGCAGTACTTC. This gives the protein CASSYGTGGNEQYF.

The J gene is TRBJ2-1, the V gene TRBV7-8, with D possibly being TRBD2 (6 bases). V was shortened by 5 bases and J by 3 bases, with 14 bases between the two germline ends. CDR3 size: 15 residues. The germline gives CDR1 SGHVS, CDR2 FQNEAQ. The CDR3 DNA sequence: TGTGCCAGCAGCCCAACCGGGACTTTCTACAATGAGCAGTTCTTC. It encodes CASSPTGTFYNEQFF.

The chain carries TRBV12-3 or TRBV12-4 and TRBJ2-1; 10 bases map to TRBD2. V trimming: 3 bases; J trimming: 4 bases; junction bases outside the gene matches: 6. This CDR3 is 16 amino acids long. CDR3 residues: CASSFEGLALYNEQFF. The CDR3 region has the DNA TGTGCCAGCAGTTTCGAGGGACTAGCGCTATACAATGAGCAGTTCTTC.

The table lists this clonotype with a count of one. V and J are TRBV6-5 and TRBJ1-1; D uncertain. Trimming took 1 base from V and 0 from J, leaving 9 bases between them. From germline, CDR1 is MNHEY and CDR2 SVGAGI. The CDR3 is 15 residues long. In DNA, the CDR3 is TGTGCCAGCAGTTACTACCCCTACTTGAACACTGAAGCTTTCTTT. Protein sequence: CASSYYPYLNTEAFF.

This clonotype came up a few times. The chain uses TRBV11-2 and TRBJ2-5, with D perhaps assigned TRBD1 or TRBD2 (5 bases each). Germline CDR1 and CDR2: SGHAT and FQNNGV. The CDR3 has 16 amino acids. Trimming took 2 bases from V and 4 from J, leaving 17 bases between them. This CDR3 is CASSLRGTQVGETQYF. The CDR3 DNA is TGTGCCAGCAGCTTACGAGGGACCCAGGTGGGAGAGACCCAGTACTTC.

The J gene is TRBJ2-7, the V gene TRBV20-1; TRBD2 might be the D (6 bases). This CDR3 comprises 13 residues. Germline V lookup: CDR1 DFQATT, CDR2 SNEGSKA (reference sequence). The V gene lost 5 bases and the J gene lost 3 bases, with 14 bases spanning the gap. CDR3 residues: CSARRTNSYEQYF. CDR3 coding DNA: TGCAGTGCTCGCAGGACTAACAGCTACGAGCAGTACTTC.

This clonotype came up many times. The conserved phenylalanine or tryptophan normally closing the CDR3 is absent here, so this likely arose from a read error. This chain links TRBV7-6 with TRBJ1-1; perhaps TRBD1 as D (6 bases). CDR3 size: 14 residues. Trimming stripped 3 bases from V and 0 bases from J, with 8 bases between. Germline CDR1 and CDR2: SGHVS and FNYEAQ. The CDR3 DNA is TGTGCCAGCAGCTTTGGACAGATGAACACTGAAGCTTTCTTG. Residues: CASSFGQMNTEAFL.